The 30 T cell receptor beta chains below come from one sample, sequenced in a study of OX40 agonist ivuxolimab in advanced cancers. Only in-frame clones appear in the TCRdb table, and some are missing; sequencing was by immunoSEQ multiplex PCR. The sample yields approximately 74,000 clones, about 90% seen once. The sequencing here drew on CD4+ or CD8+ T cells sorted from blood, taken in a trial of the OX40 agonist ivuxolimab. These receptors came from an adult with an advanced solid tumor such as melanoma, head and neck, liver or kidney cancer.

A single count supports this clone. The chain has TRBV6-5 and TRBJ2-5, with D possibly TRBD2 on 6 matching bases. V was trimmed by 2 bases and J by 4 bases, leaving 11 bases between them. The CDR3 runs 14 residues. Per the germline V gene, CDR1 is MNHEY and CDR2 is SVGAGI. CDR3 protein: CASSYLTSLETQYF. The CDR3 nucleotides are TGTGCCAGCAGTTACCTCACTAGCTTAGAGACCCAGTACTTC.

This rearrangement joins TRBV5-1 to TRBJ2-7; 8 nucleotides align to TRBD2. The CDR3 runs to 17 residues. V shed 2 bases and J 0 bases; nucleotides not matched to a gene: 10. Germline assignment: CDR1 SGHRS and CDR2 YFSETQ. The CDR3 coding sequence is TGCGCCAGCAGCTTACAGTTTAGCGGGACTTCCTCCTACGAGCAGTACTTC. It encodes CASSLQFSGTSSYEQYF. The full variable domain, in which reference TRBV5-1 and TRBJ2-7 provide the parts outside the CDR3, is KAGVTQTPRYLIKTRGQQVTLSCSPISGHRSVSWYQQTPGQGLQFLFEYFSETQRNKGNFPGRFSGRQFSNSRSEMNVSTLELGDSALYLCASSLQFSGTSSYEQYFGPGTRLTVT.

The chain couples TRBV19 to TRBJ2-4, with D tentatively TRBD1 (6 bases). The CDR3 contains 14 residues. With 6 bases removed from V and 4 bases from J, the gap between germline ends came to 13 bases. Germline V gene lookup returns CDR1 LNHDA and CDR2 SQIVND (reference sequence). CDR3 DNA sequence: TGTGCCAGTAGCTCACCAGGGGTAAAAAACATTCAGTACTTC. This encodes CASSSPGVKNIQYF. Combining the CDR3 with reference TRBV19 and TRBJ2-4 gives the whole variable domain DGGITQSPKYLFRKEGQNVTLSCEQNLNHDAMYWYRQDPGQGLRLIYYSQIVNDFQKGDIAEGYSVSREKKESFPLTVTSAQKNPTAFYLCASSSPGVKNIQYFGAGTRLSVL.

V and J are TRBV18 and TRBJ2-7, with D maybe TRBD1 (6 bases). The V end was cut by 8 bases, the J end by 2 bases, with 19 bases between. From germline, CDR1 is KGHSH and CDR2 LQKENI. CDR3 size: 15 residues. CDR3 DNA: TGTGCCAGCCGACCCGGGACATTTGACGCCTACGAGCAGTACTTC. Protein: CASRPGTFDAYEQYF.

The rearrangement links TRBV11-2 to TRBJ2-1; 13 bases are shared with TRBD2. Germline V gene lookup returns CDR1 SGHAT and CDR2 FQNNGV. The V segment lost 2 bases and the J segment 6 bases; nucleotides outside the gene matches: 7. This CDR3 is built from 17 residues. CDR3 sequence reads: CASSLRLAGGLVNEQFF. The CDR3, as DNA: TGTGCCAGCAGCTTACGACTAGCGGGGGGTTTGGTCAATGAGCAGTTCTTC.

This chain joins TRBV11-3 and TRBJ1-4, with 7 positions matching TRBD1. CDR1 SGHNT and CDR2 YENEEA come from the germline V gene. Trimming took 5 bases from V and 8 from J; bases not matched to a gene: 11. The CDR3 loop spans 15 amino acids. Written as DNA, the CDR3 is TGTGCCAGCAGCCCTGGAGGGGGCGCGAAAGAAAAACTGTTTTTT. Translating gives CASSPGGGAKEKLFF.

In its sample, this clone was seen once. The chain has TRBV29-1 and TRBJ2-3; perhaps TRBD1 as D (6 bases). The V and J ends lost 3 bases and 3 bases respectively, with 10 bases between them. The CDR3 covers 13 residues. The germline V gene encodes CDR1 SQVTM and CDR2 ANQGSEA. Here the CDR3 DNA reads TGCAGCGTTGAGCCGGACAGTACAGATACGCAGTATTTT. Amino acids: CSVEPDSTDTQYF.

The chain carries TRBV6-1 and TRBJ1-4; 8 bases align to TRBD1. In germline, CDR1 is MNHNS, CDR2 SASEGT. V lost 10 bases, J lost 3 bases, and 4 bases stayed unmatched. CDR3 length: 13 residues. The CDR3 spells CATTGQANEKLFF. As DNA, the CDR3 is TGTGCCACTACGGGACAGGCTAATGAAAAACTGTTTTTT.

V gene TRBV28 combines with J gene TRBJ2-4, with unresolved D. Deletions cut 5 bases from V and 0 bases from J, with 5 bases between. CDR3 size: 13 residues. Germline loops: CDR1 MDHEN, CDR2 SYDVKM. CDR3 region: CASSGLAKNIQYF. For the CDR3, the DNA is TGTGCCAGCAGTGGGCTAGCCAAAAACATTCAGTACTTC.

The chain joins TRBV6-5 to TRBJ1-2; D might be TRBD1 (6 bases). V shed 2 bases and J shed 7 bases, with 11 bases lying between them. This CDR3 region has 13 residues. The germline CDR1 and CDR2 sequences are MNHEY and SVGAGI. CDR3 nucleotides: TGTGCCAGCAGTTACCGGGTCAGGGGTGGCTACACCTTC. Protein sequence: CASSYRVRGGYTF.

This chain connects TRBV10-3 to TRBJ2-4; 7 positions agree with TRBD2. V dropped 4 bases and J dropped 7; count of bases not matched to a gene: 7. Germline CDR1 is ENHRY and CDR2 is SYGVKD. This CDR3 has 14 amino acids. DNA of the CDR3: TGTGCCATCAGTGGGGCGGGGGTCAGCAACATTCAGTACTTC. Its protein product is CAISGAGVSNIQYF.

The chain joins TRBV27 to TRBJ2-1, with TRBD2 matching over 9 bases. Per germline, CDR1 MNHEY and CDR2 SMNVEV (reference sequence). V gave up 5 bases and J gave up 6 bases; unmatched junction bases: 8. This CDR3 region has 15 residues. The CDR3 sequence: CASSPRLAVPNEQFF. CDR3 DNA: TGTGCCAGCAGTCCTCGACTAGCGGTTCCCAATGAGCAGTTCTTC.

The rearrangement uses TRBV6-5 and TRBJ2-5, with 7 bases lining up with TRBD1. The CDR3 is 16 amino acids. V lost 2 bases, J lost 5 bases, and 11 bases stayed unmatched. CDR1 and CDR2 from the germline V gene are MNHEY and SVGAGI. The CDR3 sequence is CASSYTSRDRRETQYF. CDR3 sequence (DNA): TGTGCCAGCAGTTACACAAGCCGGGACAGAAGGGAGACCCAGTACTTC.

The chain links TRBV28 to TRBJ1-6; no reliable D call. CDR1 and CDR2 from the germline V gene are MDHEN and SYDVKM. The V end was cut by 3 bases, the J end by 5 bases, with 14 bases between. The CDR3 consists of 16 residues. CDR3: CASSFRPAGNNSPLHF. In DNA, the CDR3 is TGTGCCAGCAGTTTCAGGCCGGCAGGTAATAATTCACCCCTCCACTTT.

The V and J genes are TRBV28 and TRBJ2-2, with a possible D match to TRBD2 (6 bases). CDR1 and CDR2 (germline): MDHEN, SYDVKM. V was cut by 1 base and J by 5 bases, with 14 bases left in between. This CDR3 comprises 16 residues. CDR3 residues: CASSLLAGRSTGELFF. As DNA, the CDR3 is TGTGCCAGCAGTTTATTGGCGGGGAGGAGTACCGGGGAGCTGTTTTTT.

A single count supports this clone. The chain links TRBV13 to TRBJ2-3; TRBD2 aligns across 10 bases. This CDR3 contains 17 residues. CDR1 is PRHDT and CDR2 is FYEKMQ in the germline V gene (reference sequence). The V segment lost 2 bases and the J segment 0 bases; nucleotides outside the gene matches: 5. The CDR3 region is CASSLTSGAPSTDTQYF. DNA for the CDR3: TGTGCCAGCAGCTTAACTAGCGGGGCTCCCAGCACAGATACGCAGTATTTT.

J is TRBJ2-1 and V is TRBV11-2; TRBD2 matches at 11 bases. The V segment lost 10 bases and the J segment 7 bases; nucleotides outside the gene matches: 9. CDR3 length: 14 residues. The V gene's germline CDR1 is SGHAT and CDR2 FQNNGV. In DNA form, the CDR3 reads TGTGCCACCGTTAGGACTAGCGGGCCTAATGAGCAGTTCTTC. It is translated as CATVRTSGPNEQFF.

The gene calls are TRBV7-2 and TRBJ2-1; no definite D call. CDR1 and CDR2 from the germline V gene are SGHTA and FQGNSA. The CDR3 extends over 12 amino acids. V was pared by 7 bases and J by 6 bases, with 10 bases between. The CDR3 DNA sequence: TGTGCCAGCATAGCTAATTTCAATGAGCAGTTCTTC. Amino acids: CASIANFNEQFF.

The genes are TRBV6-1 and TRBJ2-3; 12 bases are shared with TRBD2. The V and J ends lost 3 bases and 1 base, in that order; junction bases with no gene match: 2. CDR1 and CDR2 (germline): MNHNS, SASEGT. The CDR3 sequence is 16 residues long. The CDR3 nucleotides are TGTGCCAGCAGTGACCTAGCGGGAGGGGGCACAGATACGCAGTATTTT. Translated: CASSDLAGGGTDTQYF.

This chain's CDR3 is CASSSNRDRSLEAFF. CDR3 coding DNA: TGTGCCAGCAGTTCAAACCGGGACAGGAGCCTTGAAGCTTTCTTT. The V and J genes are TRBV6-6 and TRBJ1-1, with 8 bases identical to TRBD1. Looked up from germline, CDR1 is MNHNY and CDR2 is SVGAGI (reference sequence). Germline trimming cut 4 bases from V and 7 bases from J; bases unmatched to any gene: 11. The CDR3 runs 15 residues.

There are a few counts of this clone. V and J are TRBV29-1 and TRBJ2-1; TRBD1 is a possible D gene (6 bases). V was shortened by 4 bases and J by 2 bases, with 21 bases between the two germline ends. There are 17 residues in the CDR3. Per the germline V gene, CDR1 is SQVTM and CDR2 is ANQGSEA. The CDR3 nucleotides are TGCAGCGTTGTTGGCGGAGGACAGATCAATACCTACAATGAGCAGTTCTTC. Its translation is CSVVGGGQINTYNEQFF.

The J gene is TRBJ2-3, the V gene TRBV5-1; D is uncertain. V dropped 0 bases and J dropped 6 bases, with 11 bases sitting between them. Germline assignment: CDR1 SGHRS and CDR2 YFSETQ. The length of the CDR3 is 14 residues. CDR3 sequence: CASSLAPGVDTQYF. CDR3 DNA sequence: TGCGCCAGCAGCTTGGCCCCGGGTGTGGATACGCAGTATTTT.

This chain connects TRBV30 to TRBJ2-1; D may be TRBD1 or TRBD2 (5 bases each). CDR1 and CDR2 (germline): GTSNPN, SVGIG (reference sequence). The CDR3 consists of 15 residues. The ends were cut back, 5 bases at V and 5 bases at J, with 19 bases in the middle. This CDR3 reads CAWRPPGRTNNEQFF. The DNA for the CDR3 is TGTGCCTGGCGACCCCCGGGACGGACCAACAATGAGCAGTTCTTC.

V and J are TRBV11-3 and TRBJ2-2; 8 bases align to TRBD1. V was clipped by 0 bases and J by 6 bases; unmatched bases: 9. The CDR3 is 17 residues long. Germline V gene lookup returns CDR1 SGHNT and CDR2 YENEEA. This CDR3 reads CASSLDGPGGRSGELFF. CDR3 coding DNA: TGTGCCAGCAGCTTAGATGGGCCAGGGGGCAGGTCCGGGGAGCTGTTTTTT.

The gene calls are TRBV4-1 and TRBJ1-2; D gene ambiguous. The germline gives CDR1 MGHRA, CDR2 YSYEKL. The CDR3 length is 16 residues. Trimming left V 0 bases short and J 8 bases short, with 19 bases between. In DNA form, the CDR3 reads TGCGCCAGCAGCCAAGATCCTGTAGGGAGCGTGACCGGCTACACCTTC. Its translation is CASSQDPVGSVTGYTF.

The rearrangement links TRBV12-5 to TRBJ2-1; possible D gene TRBD2, 5 bases. Germline CDR1 reads LGHNT; CDR2 reads FRNRAP. The length of the CDR3 is 15 residues. V was pared by 2 bases and J by 7 bases, with 15 bases between. The CDR3 DNA reads as TGTGCTAGTGGTTTGCCACCCCGGACTGGGAATGAGCAGTTCTTC. It encodes CASGLPPRTGNEQFF. The variable domain in full, completed from reference TRBV12-5 and TRBJ2-1, reads DARVTQTPRHKVTEMGQEVTMRCQPILGHNTVFWYRQTMMQGLELLAYFRNRAPLDDSGMPKDRFSAEMPDATLATLKIQPSEPRDSAVYFCASGLPPRTGNEQFFGPGTRLTVL.

The rearrangement joins TRBV4-2 to TRBJ2-1; 13 nucleotides match TRBD2. The germline CDR1 and CDR2 sequences are LGHNA and YNFKEQ. Unmatched junction bases numbered 7, after V lost 0 bases and J lost 8 bases. This CDR3 is 17 amino acids long. The CDR3 region has the DNA TGTGCCAGCAGCCAAGATAGGGGGACTAGCGGGGCGGATGAGCAGTTCTTC. As protein: CASSQDRGTSGADEQFF.

The V call is TRBV11-2, the J call TRBJ2-1; D is possibly TRBD1 (6 bases). Trimming cost V 3 bases and J 6 bases, with 21 bases left between them. Looked up from germline, CDR1 is SGHAT and CDR2 is FQNNGV. The CDR3 is 17 amino acids. CDR3 in amino acids: CASSFTGKSWGGNEQFF. CDR3 nucleotide sequence: TGTGCCAGCAGCTTTACAGGGAAATCGTGGGGTGGCAATGAGCAGTTCTTC.

This chain connects TRBV11-2 to TRBJ1-3; no reliable D call. This CDR3 has 14 amino acids. Trimming shortened V by 0 bases and J by 2 bases, and 5 bases separated the two germline ends. Per the germline V gene, CDR1 is SGHAT and CDR2 is FQNNGV. The CDR3 DNA reads TGTGCCAGCAGCTTAGAACGTACTGGAAACACCATATATTTT. Its translation is CASSLERTGNTIYF.

The rearrangement joins TRBV11-2 to TRBJ1-1; the D is unclear. V shed 1 base and J shed 7 bases, with 10 bases lying between them. This CDR3 region has 13 residues. Germline CDR1 reads SGHAT; CDR2 reads FQNNGV. CDR3 protein: CASSLVGGLEAFF. CDR3 DNA sequence: TGTGCCAGCAGCTTAGTGGGCGGACTTGAAGCTTTCTTT.